This TCR beta chain stems from a study of T-cell memory formation after mild COVID-19. Study summary: Largely, TCR clusters stayed within a single donor. Study observations and caveats: The study found contracting CD4+ clones mainly in CM and EM and contracting CD8+ clones in EMRA. CD4/CD8 balance characterized clones contracting day 15 to 85, and CD4+ skew characterized later expanders.

TCR alpha and TCR beta cDNA libraries with sample barcodes and UMIs came from 5'RACE using constant-segment primers. TCRdb used MiXCR to reprocess the 5' RACE reads, holding one entry per CDR3 protein. The table lists fewer than 140,000 distinct CDR3 sequences, about 18% of them singletons. On this clonotype itself: Its antigen is currently unknown. One end of the junction does not line up with germline, which may come from a read error.

The sequence was obtained from an adult woman who had mild COVID-19 (a few samples of this study predate the infection). Cell type and time point are not known. The specimen was PBMCs or a T cell subset sorted from them (not recorded which).

CDR3 nucleotides: TGTGCCAGCAGCTTGGGACAGATCTCCTTCGAGCAGTACTTC. Amino acids: CASSLGQISFEQYF. The V call is TRBV6-6, the J call TRBJ2-7; 7 bases fit TRBD1. The CDR3 is 14 residues long. The germline V gene encodes CDR1 MNHNY and CDR2 SVGAGI (reference sequence).